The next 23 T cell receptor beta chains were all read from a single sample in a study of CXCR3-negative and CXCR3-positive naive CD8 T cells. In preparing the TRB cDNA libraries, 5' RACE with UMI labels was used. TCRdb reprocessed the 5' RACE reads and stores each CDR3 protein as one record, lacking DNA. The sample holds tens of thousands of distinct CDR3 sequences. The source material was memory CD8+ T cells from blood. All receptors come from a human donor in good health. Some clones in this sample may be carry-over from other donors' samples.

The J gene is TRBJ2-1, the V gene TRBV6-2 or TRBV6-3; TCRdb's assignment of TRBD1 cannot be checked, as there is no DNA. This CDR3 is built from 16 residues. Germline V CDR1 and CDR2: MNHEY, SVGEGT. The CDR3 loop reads CASSPGRGVEYNEQFF.

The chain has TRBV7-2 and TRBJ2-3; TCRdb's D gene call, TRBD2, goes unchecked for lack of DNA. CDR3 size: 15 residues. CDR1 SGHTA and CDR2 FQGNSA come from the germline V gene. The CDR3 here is CASSLSAGAADTQYF.

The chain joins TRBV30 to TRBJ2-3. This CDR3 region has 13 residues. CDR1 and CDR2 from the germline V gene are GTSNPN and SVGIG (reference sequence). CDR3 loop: CAGSTILTDTQYF.

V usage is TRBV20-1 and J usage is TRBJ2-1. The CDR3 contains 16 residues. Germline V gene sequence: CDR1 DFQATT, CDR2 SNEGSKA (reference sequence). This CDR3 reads CSARMTSGIPFNEQFF.

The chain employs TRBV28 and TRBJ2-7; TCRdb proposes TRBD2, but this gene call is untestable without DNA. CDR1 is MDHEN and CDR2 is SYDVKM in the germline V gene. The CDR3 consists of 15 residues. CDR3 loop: CASSQPSGSTYEQYF.

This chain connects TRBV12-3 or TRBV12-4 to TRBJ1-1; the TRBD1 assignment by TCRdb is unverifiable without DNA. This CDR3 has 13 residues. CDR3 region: CASSEGGWTEAFF.

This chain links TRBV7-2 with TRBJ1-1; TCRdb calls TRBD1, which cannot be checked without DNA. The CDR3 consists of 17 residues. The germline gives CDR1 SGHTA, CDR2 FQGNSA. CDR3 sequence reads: CASSETRGLGSNTEAFF. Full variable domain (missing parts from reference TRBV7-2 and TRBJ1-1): GAGVSQSPSNKVTEKGKDVELRCDPISGHTALYWYRQSLGQGLEFLIYFQGNSAPDKSGLPSDRFSAERTGGSVSTLTIQRTQQEDSAVYLCASSETRGLGSNTEAFFGQGTRLTVV.

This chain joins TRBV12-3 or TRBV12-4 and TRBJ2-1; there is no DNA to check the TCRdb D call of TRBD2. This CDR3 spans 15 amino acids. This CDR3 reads CASSLAGGAHNEQFF.

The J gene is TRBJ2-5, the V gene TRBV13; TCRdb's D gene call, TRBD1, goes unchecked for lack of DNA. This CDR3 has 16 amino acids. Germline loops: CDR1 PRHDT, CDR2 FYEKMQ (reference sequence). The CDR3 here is CASSPRSRTFQETQYF.

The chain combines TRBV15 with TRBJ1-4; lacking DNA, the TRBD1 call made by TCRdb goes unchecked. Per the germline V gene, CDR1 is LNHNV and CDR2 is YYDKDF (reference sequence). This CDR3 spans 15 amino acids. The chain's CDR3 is CATSRPKTGPEKLFF.

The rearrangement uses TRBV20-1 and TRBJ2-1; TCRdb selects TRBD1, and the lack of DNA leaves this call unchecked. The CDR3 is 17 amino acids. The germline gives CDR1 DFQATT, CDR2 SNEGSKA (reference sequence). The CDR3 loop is CSARGYRDRGRDNEQFF.

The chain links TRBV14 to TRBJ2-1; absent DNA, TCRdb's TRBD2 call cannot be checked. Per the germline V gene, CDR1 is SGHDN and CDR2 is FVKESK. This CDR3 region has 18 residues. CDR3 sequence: CASSPGTSGGRPYNEQFF.

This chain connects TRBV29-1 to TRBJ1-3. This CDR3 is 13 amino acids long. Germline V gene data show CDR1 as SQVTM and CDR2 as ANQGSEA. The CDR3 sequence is CSVEGETGNTIYF.

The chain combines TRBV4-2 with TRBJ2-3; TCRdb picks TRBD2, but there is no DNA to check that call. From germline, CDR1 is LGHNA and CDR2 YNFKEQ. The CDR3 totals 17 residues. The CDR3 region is CASSQDYAGGLSDTQYF.

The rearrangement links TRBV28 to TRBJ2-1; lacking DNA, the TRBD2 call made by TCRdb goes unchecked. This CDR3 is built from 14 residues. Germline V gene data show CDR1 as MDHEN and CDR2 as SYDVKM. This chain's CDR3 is CASRSGGLYNEQFF.

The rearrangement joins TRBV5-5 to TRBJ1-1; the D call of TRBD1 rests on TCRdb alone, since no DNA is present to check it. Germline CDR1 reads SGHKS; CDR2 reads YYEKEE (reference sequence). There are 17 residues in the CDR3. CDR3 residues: CASSYPEGLGMNTEAFF.

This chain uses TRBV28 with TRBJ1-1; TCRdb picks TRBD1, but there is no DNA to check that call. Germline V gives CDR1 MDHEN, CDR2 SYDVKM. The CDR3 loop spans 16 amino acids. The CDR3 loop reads CASSSIRTGPNTEAFF.

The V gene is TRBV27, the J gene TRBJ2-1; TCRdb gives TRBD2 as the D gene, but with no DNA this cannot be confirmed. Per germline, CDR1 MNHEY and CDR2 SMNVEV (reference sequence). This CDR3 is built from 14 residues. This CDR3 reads CASSLGPSGNEQFF.

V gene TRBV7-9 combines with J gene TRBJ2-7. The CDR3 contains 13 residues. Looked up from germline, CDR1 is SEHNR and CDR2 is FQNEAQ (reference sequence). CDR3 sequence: CASSLSGWDEQYF.

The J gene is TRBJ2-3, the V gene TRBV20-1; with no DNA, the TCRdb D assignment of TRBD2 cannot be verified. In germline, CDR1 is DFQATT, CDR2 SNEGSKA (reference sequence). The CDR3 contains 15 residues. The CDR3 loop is CSARAAGAHTDTQYF.

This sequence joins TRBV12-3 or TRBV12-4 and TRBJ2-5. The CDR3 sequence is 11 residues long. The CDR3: CASSLRETQYF.

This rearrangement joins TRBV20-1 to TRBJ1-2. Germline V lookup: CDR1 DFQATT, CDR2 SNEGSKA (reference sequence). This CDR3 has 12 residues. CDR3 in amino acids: CSAPTFNYGYTF.

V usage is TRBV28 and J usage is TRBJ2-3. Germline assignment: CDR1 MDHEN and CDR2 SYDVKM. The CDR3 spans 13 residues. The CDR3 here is CASSWVVRDTQYF.